This T cell receptor beta chain came from a study of Ad26.COV2.S vaccination and SARS-CoV-2 variants. As for treatment: around 19 received Ad26.COV2.S at low or high dose, single or two shots; roughly 5 received placebo; per-sample allocation not given. On day 63 after the first injection, vaccine and placebo recipients gave samples. The germline V gene encodes CDR1 MNHEY and CDR2 SVGAGI. After removal of 4 bases from V and 4 bases from J, the junction contained 12 bases not matched to a gene. The CDR3 spans 16 residues. Some clones are missing from TCRdb's copy, which holds only in-frame ones; the method was immunoSEQ multiplex PCR. The sample yields fewer than 400,000 clones, 75% to 90% seen once. This clone was observed a single time.

Sequenced here: peripheral blood, sampled in a trial of Ad26.COV2.S vaccine versus placebo. The V and J genes are TRBV6-5 and TRBJ1-1; 7 bases match TRBD1. The receptor was derived from a person between 18 and 65 years old who received the Ad26.COV2.S COVID-19 vaccine or a placebo. The CDR3, as DNA: TGTGCCAGCAGTTCGGACAGGATTAACAGGGGCACTGAAGCTTTCTTT. It codes for CASSSDRINRGTEAFF.